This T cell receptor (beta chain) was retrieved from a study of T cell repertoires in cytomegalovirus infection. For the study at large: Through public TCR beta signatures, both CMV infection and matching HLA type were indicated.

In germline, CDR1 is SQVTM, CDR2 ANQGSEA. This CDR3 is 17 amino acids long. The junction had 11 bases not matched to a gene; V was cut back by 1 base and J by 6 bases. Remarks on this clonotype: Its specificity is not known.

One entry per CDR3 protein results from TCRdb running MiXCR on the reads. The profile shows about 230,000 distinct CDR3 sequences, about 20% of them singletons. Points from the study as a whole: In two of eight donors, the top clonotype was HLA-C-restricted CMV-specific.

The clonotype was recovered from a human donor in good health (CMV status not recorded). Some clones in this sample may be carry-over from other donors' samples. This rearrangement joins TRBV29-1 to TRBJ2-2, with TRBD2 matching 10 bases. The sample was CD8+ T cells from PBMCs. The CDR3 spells CSVEGSGAGGKAGELFF. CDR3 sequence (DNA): TGCAGCGTTGAAGGTTCAGGAGCGGGGGGGAAGGCCGGGGAGCTGTTTTTT.